Listed below are T cell receptor beta chains from one sample, sequenced in a study of control samples from healthy donors and cancer patients. Clones were sequenced by immunoSEQ multiplex PCR, and TCRdb holds only the in-frame ones, with some missing. This table holds approximately 150,000 clones, 85% to 90% found once. The specimen sequenced was blood. These receptors were collected from a man between 18 and 29 years old in good health. Each CDR3 is given without its conserved first and last residue. The order of the fields is V gene, clone size, J gene, CDR3 protein. Size is omitted from some rows. Given values are once, few, many or a class for expanded clones.

v_gene: TRBV5-1; abundance: NA; j_gene: TRBJ2-3; CDR3aa: ASSLEGPGDTQY
v_gene: TRBV6-5; abundance: NA; j_gene: TRBJ1-2; CDR3aa: ASSSIAAAGYT
v_gene: TRBV5-1; abundance: NA; j_gene: TRBJ2-2; CDR3aa: ASRNSRTENTGELF
v_gene: TRBV11-3; abundance: NA; j_gene: TRBJ2-3; CDR3aa: ASSARGGGMADTQY
v_gene: TRBV6-6; abundance: NA; j_gene: TRBJ2-2; CDR3aa: ASSYPGTFQGLF
v_gene: TRBV7-3; abundance: NA; j_gene: TRBJ2-6; CDR3aa: ASSLGTMGANVLT
v_gene: TRBV2; abundance: few; j_gene: TRBJ2-7; CDR3aa: ASSGLGDYEQY
v_gene: TRBV6-2/TRBV6-3; abundance: NA; j_gene: TRBJ2-7; CDR3aa: ASSTRQGAYEQY
v_gene: TRBV6-4; abundance: NA; j_gene: TRBJ2-3; CDR3aa: ASSDGGYTDTQY
v_gene: TRBV27; abundance: NA; j_gene: TRBJ2-3; CDR3aa: ASSLLAADTDTQY
v_gene: TRBV28; abundance: NA; j_gene: TRBJ1-1; CDR3aa: ASSLVGPGNTEAF
v_gene: TRBV19; abundance: NA; j_gene: TRBJ1-1; CDR3aa: ATPNRGIRAEAF
v_gene: TRBV19; abundance: NA; j_gene: TRBJ2-3; CDR3aa: ASSAYGKVMSTDTQY
v_gene: TRBV28; abundance: NA; j_gene: TRBJ1-1; CDR3aa: ASLSRLGGNTEAF
v_gene: TRBV6-2/TRBV6-3; abundance: NA; j_gene: TRBJ2-1; CDR3aa: ASSDTYLQSSYNEQF
v_gene: TRBV27; abundance: NA; j_gene: TRBJ2-5; CDR3aa: ASSLSSRQGVQETQY
v_gene: TRBV7-6; abundance: few; j_gene: TRBJ1-3; CDR3aa: ASSEKPGALGNTIY
v_gene: TRBV27; abundance: NA; j_gene: TRBJ2-1; CDR3aa: ASSPLIRGLDEQF
v_gene: TRBV7-8; abundance: NA; j_gene: TRBJ1-6; CDR3aa: ASSRIVRASNSPLH
v_gene: TRBV9; abundance: NA; j_gene: TRBJ1-2; CDR3aa: ASSVSSMGLANYGYT